This T cell receptor (beta chain) is drawn from a study of cytomegalovirus exposure and HLA in healthy donors. The CDR3 length is 13 residues. The germline gives CDR1 MGHRA, CDR2 YSYEKL. V gave up 3 bases and J gave up 16 bases, with 19 bases separating them. Details on this clone: Its antigen is as yet unknown.

The PCR contained 60 Vbeta and 13 Jbeta primers. Some clones are missing from TCRdb's copy, which holds only in-frame ones; the method was immunoSEQ multiplex PCR. The table includes roughly 130,000 clones, 82% detected once. General study points: Under in vitro conditions, a few CMV-associated chains were confirmed as specific for CMV antigens. Presence/absence analyses treated sequencing depth as roughly uniform across donors.

The sequence was obtained from a boy under 10 years old in good health and CMV-seronegative. The gene calls are TRBV4-1 and TRBJ2-1, with D perhaps TRBD1 (5 bases). The specimen was PBMCs. The CDR3 sequence is CASSHTDGQDPFF. The CDR3 DNA reads TGCGCCAGCAGCCATACCGACGGACAAGACCCTTTCTTC.